One and the same sample provided the 3 T cell receptor beta chains below, sequenced in a study of T cell responses to AZD1222 COVID-19 vaccine. Assay used: immunoSEQ multiplex PCR; TCRdb lists only in-frame clones, some missing. Among 95,000 to 100,000 clones listed, roughly nine tenths were seen once. The starting material was peripheral blood, obtained on day 0 of AZD1222 vaccination. Receptors originate from an adult in good health.

This clone was counted a few times. In DNA, the CDR3 is TGTGCCAGCAGTTTAGGGTGGAATCAGCCCCAGCATTTT. Translating gives CASSLGWNQPQHF. The chain couples TRBV12-3 or TRBV12-4 to TRBJ1-5; D not resolved. The CDR3 has 13 amino acids. Trimming stripped 1 base from V and 4 bases from J, with 5 bases between.

The rearrangement joins TRBV7-8 to TRBJ2-7; TRBD2 matches 10 bases. From germline, CDR1 is SGHVS and CDR2 FQNEAQ. V was clipped by 1 base and J by 5 bases; unmatched bases: 8. This CDR3 has 16 amino acids. CDR3 sequence reads: CASSLESRLAGDEQYF. The CDR3 bases are TGTGCCAGCAGCTTAGAAAGTAGGCTAGCGGGAGACGAGCAGTACTTC.

This chain uses TRBV7-2 with TRBJ1-2; 7 bases fit TRBD1. The V segment lost 1 base and the J segment 7 bases; nucleotides outside the gene matches: 9. The CDR3 length is 15 residues. The V gene's germline CDR1 is SGHTA and CDR2 FQGNSA. In nucleotides, the CDR3 is TGTGCCAGCAGCTTAGTAGCTGGACAGGCGACTGGCTACACCTTC. It codes for CASSLVAGQATGYTF.